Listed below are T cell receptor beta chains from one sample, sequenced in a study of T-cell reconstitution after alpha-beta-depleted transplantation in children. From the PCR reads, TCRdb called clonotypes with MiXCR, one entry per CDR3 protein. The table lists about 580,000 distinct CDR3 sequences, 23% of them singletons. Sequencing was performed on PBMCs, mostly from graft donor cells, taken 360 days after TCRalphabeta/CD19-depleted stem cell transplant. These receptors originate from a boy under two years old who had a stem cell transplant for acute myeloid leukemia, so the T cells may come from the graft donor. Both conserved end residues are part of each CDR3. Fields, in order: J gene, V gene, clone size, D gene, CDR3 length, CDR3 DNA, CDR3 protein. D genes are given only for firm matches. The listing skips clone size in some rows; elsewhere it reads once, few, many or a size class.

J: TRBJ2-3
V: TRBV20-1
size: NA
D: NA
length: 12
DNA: TGCAGTGCTAGCGGGCACACAGATACGCAGTATTTT
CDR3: CSASGHTDTQYF

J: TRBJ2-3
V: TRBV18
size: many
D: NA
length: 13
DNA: TGTGCCAGCTCACGGGACCCTACAGATACGCAGTATTTT
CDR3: CASSRDPTDTQYF

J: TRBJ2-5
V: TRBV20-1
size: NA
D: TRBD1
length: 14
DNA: TGCAGTGCTAGTCAACAGGGGGATTGGGAGACCCAGTACTTC
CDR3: CSASQQGDWETQYF

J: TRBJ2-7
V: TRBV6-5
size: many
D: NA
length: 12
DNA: TGTGCCAGCAGTAGGGACAACTACGAGCAGTACTTC
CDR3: CASSRDNYEQYF

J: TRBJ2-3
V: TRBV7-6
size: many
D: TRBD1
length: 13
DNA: TGTGCCAGCAGCTTACCTCGGACAGGGGAGCAGTATTTT
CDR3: CASSLPRTGEQYF

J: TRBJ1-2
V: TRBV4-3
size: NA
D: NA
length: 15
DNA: TGCGCCAGCAGCCAAGGGACCCACTCAAACTATGGCTACACCTTC
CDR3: CASSQGTHSNYGYTF

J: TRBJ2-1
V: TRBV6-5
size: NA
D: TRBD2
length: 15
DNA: TGTGCCAGCAGTAATCCGGGACTATCCTACAATGAGCAGTTCTTC
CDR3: CASSNPGLSYNEQFF

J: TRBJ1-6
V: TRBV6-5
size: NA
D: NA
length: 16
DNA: TGTGCCAGCAGTAACGAACCGGAGGGGAGTAATTCACCCCTCCACTTT
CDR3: CASSNEPEGSNSPLHF

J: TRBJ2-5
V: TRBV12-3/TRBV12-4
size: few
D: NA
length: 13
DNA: TGTGCCAGCATACACGGGGTCGGGGAGACCCAGTACTTC
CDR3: CASIHGVGETQYF

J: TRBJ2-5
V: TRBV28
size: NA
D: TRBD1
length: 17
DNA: TGTGCCAGCAGTAGACAGGGGCTAGAGACCAACAAAGAGACCCAGTACTTC
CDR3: CASSRQGLETNKETQYF

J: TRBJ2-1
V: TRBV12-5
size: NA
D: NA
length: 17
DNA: TGTGCTAGTGGTTTGGTGGGATGGGGGCCCTCCTACAATGAGCAGTTCTTC
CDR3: CASGLVGWGPSYNEQFF

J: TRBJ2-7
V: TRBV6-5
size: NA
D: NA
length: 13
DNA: TGTGCCAGCAGTTTATCGGACAGCTACGAGCAGTACTTC
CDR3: CASSLSDSYEQYF

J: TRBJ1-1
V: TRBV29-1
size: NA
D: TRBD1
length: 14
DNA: TGCAGCGTTGACAGGACAGGGCTTTACACTGAAGCTTTCTTT
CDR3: CSVDRTGLYTEAFF

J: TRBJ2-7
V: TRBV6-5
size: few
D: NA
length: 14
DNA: TGTGCCAGCAGTTACGAGGGGTTTCACTACGAGCAGTACTTC
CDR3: CASSYEGFHYEQYF

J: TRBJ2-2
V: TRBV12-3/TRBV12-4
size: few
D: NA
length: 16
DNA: TGTGCCAGCAGCCTAGGCGGCCAATGGCGGACCGGGGAGCTGTTTTTT
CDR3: CASSLGGQWRTGELFF

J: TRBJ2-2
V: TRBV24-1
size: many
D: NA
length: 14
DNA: TGTGCCACCAGTGATTTGATATACACCGGGGAGCTGTTTTTT
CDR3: CATSDLIYTGELFF

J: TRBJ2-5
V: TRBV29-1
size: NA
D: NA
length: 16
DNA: TGCAGCGTTGGTGGAGGGGATAGGTTGAGGGAAGAGACCCAGTACTTC
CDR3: CSVGGGDRLREETQYF

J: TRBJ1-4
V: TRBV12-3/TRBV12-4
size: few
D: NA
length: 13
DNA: TGTGCCAGCAGTACCCTTGCAAATGAAAAACTGTTTTTT
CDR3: CASSTLANEKLFF

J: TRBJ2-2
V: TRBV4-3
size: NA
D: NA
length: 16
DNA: TGCGCCAGCAGCCAAGATCGGCCGTGGGGCACCGGGGAGCTGTTTTTT
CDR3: CASSQDRPWGTGELFF

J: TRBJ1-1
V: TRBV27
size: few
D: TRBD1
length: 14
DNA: TGTGCCAGCAGTGCCTCAGGGGGCTACACTGAAGCTTTCTTT
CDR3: CASSASGGYTEAFF

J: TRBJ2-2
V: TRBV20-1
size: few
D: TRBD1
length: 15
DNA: TGCAGTGCTAGAAGTACCGGACAGGGGACCGGGGAGCTGTTTTTT
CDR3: CSARSTGQGTGELFF

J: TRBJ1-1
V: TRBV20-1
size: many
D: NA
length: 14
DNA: TGCAGTGCTAGAGTGACAGGATGGTTGACTGAAGCTTTCTTT
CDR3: CSARVTGWLTEAFF

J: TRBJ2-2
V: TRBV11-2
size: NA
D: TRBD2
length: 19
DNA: TGTGCCAGCAGCTTATTGATTTCTAGCGGGGGCCGGAACACCGGGGAGCTGTTTTTT
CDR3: CASSLLISSGGRNTGELFF

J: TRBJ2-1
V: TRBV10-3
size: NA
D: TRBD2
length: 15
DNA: TGTGCCATCAGTGGGGCTAGCGGATTCTACAATGAGCAGTTCTTC
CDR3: CAISGASGFYNEQFF

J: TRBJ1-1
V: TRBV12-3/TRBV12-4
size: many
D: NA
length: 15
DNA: TGTGCCAGCAGTTTATCTGGGGGTGTCGACACTGAAGCTTTCTTT
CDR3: CASSLSGGVDTEAFF

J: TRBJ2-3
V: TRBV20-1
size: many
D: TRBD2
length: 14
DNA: TGCAGGCCGACTAGCGGGGCTAGCACAGATACGCAGTATTTT
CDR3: CRPTSGASTDTQYF

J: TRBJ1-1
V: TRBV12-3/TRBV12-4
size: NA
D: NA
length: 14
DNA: TGTGCCAGCAGCCCATCGGACAGATACACTGAAGCTTTCTTT
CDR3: CASSPSDRYTEAFF

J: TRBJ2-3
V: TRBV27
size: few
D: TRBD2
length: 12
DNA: TGTGCCAGCAGTTCGCGGACTAGCGGGGGGATTTTT
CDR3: CASSSRTSGGIF

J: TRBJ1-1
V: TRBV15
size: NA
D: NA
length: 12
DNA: TGTGCCACCAGAGGGGATACCGCTGAAGCTTTCTTT
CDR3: CATRGDTAEAFF

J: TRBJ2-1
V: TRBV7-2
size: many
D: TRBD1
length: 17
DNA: TGTGCCAGCAGCTTATTTTGGGGACAGTTCTCTGGGAATGAGCAGTTCTTC
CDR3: CASSLFWGQFSGNEQFF

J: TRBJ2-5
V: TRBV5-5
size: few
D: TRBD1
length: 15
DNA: TGTGCCAGCAGCTTGGGAGACAGGGAACAAGAGACCCAGTACTTC
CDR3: CASSLGDREQETQYF

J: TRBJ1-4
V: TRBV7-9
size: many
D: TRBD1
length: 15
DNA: TGTGCCAGCAGCCCGAGGACAGGTCCCAATGAAAAACTGTTTTTT
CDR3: CASSPRTGPNEKLFF

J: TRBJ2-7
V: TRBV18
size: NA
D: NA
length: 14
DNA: TGTGCCAGCTCACCACCGGTGCCTCTCCCCGAGCAGTACTTC
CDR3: CASSPPVPLPEQYF

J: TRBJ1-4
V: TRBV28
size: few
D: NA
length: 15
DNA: TGTGCCAGCAGTTTGTCCCAGGCCCCTAATGAAAAACTGTTTTTT
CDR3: CASSLSQAPNEKLFF

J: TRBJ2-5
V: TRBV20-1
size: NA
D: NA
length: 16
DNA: TGCAGTGCTCCTCCGGCCCGGACCCCGCGGCGGGAGACCCAGTACTTC
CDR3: CSAPPARTPRRETQYF

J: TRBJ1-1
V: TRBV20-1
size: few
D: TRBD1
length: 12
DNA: TGCAGTGCCCCGACACAGGGGGTTGGGGCTTTCTTT
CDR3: CSAPTQGVGAFF

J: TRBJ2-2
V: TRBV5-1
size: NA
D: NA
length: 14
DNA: TGCGCCAGCAGCTTGGGACTGGATCACGGGGAGCTGTTTTTT
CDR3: CASSLGLDHGELFF

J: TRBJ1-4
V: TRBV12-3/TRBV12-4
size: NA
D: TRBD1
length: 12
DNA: TGTGCCAGCAACACCGGGACAGGGAGACTGTTTTTT
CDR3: CASNTGTGRLFF

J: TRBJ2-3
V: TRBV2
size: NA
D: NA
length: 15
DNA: TGTGCCAGCAGTGTTGATCCCGAGGGCACAGATACGCAGTATTTT
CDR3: CASSVDPEGTDTQYF

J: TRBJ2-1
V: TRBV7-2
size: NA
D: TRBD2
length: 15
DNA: TGTGCCAGCAGCTTAGTGGGACTAGCTGGACATGAGCAGTTCTTC
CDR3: CASSLVGLAGHEQFF

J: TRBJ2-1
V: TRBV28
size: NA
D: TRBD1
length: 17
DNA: TGTGCCAGCAGTTTAGTGGAGGGACAGGGTCCATCTCATGAGCAGTTCTTC
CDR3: CASSLVEGQGPSHEQFF

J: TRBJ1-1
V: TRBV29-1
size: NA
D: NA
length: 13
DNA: TGCAGCTACGCTGGGGGCGCCGACACTGAAGCTTTCTTT
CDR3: CSYAGGADTEAFF

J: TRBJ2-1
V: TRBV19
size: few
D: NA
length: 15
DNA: TGTGCCAGTAGAATCCCCAGGGGGGGCATCAATGAGCAGTTCTTC
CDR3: CASRIPRGGINEQFF

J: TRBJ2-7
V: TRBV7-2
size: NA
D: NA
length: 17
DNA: TGTGCCAGCAGCCCGGACAAATTTTCCCAGTTCTCCTACGAGCAGTACTTC
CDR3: CASSPDKFSQFSYEQYF

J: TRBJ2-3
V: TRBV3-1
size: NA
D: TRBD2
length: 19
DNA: TGTGCCAGCAGTCTACAGGGGGGGCCGCTAGCGGGGGGCCTAGATACGCAGTATTTT
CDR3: CASSLQGGPLAGGLDTQYF

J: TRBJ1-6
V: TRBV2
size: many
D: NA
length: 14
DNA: TGTGCCAGCAGTGGGACCCGTGGGGGGTCACCCCTCCACTTT
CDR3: CASSGTRGGSPLHF

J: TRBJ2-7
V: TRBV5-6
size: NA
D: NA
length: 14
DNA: TGTGCCAGCAGCTTGGCTTTGGCTTCCTACGAGCAGTACTTC
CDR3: CASSLALASYEQYF

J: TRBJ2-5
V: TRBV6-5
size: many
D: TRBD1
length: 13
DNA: TGTGCCAGCAGCCACAGGGGACAAGAGACCCAGTACTTC
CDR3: CASSHRGQETQYF

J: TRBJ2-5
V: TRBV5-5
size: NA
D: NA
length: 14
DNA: TGTGCCAGCAGCTTCCGGATAAGCCAGGAGACCCAGTACTTC
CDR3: CASSFRISQETQYF

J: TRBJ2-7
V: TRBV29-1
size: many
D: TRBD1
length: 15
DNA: TGCAGCGTCCGATCAACAGGGGGTAGCTCCTACGAGCAGTACTTC
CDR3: CSVRSTGGSSYEQYF

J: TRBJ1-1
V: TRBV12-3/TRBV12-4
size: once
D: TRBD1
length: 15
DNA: TGTGCCAGCAGCCAAGGCAGGGGGCTGAAGGGTGAAGCTTTCTTT
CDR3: CASSQGRGLKGEAFF

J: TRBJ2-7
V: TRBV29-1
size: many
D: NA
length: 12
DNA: TGCAGCGTTGTGCGGGACAGATACGAGCAGTACTTC
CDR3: CSVVRDRYEQYF

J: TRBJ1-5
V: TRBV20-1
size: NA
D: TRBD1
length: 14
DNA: TGCAGTGCTAGAACTGGACAGGGGGTTCAGCCCCAGCATTTT
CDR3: CSARTGQGVQPQHF

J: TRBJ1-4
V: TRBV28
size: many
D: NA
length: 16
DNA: TGTGCCAGCAGTCTCTCCCTCATGGGGGGAGATGAAAAACTGTTTTTT
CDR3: CASSLSLMGGDEKLFF

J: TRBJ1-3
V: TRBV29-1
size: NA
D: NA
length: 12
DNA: TGCAGCGTTGAAGATCAGGGGAACCCCATATATTTT
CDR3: CSVEDQGNPIYF

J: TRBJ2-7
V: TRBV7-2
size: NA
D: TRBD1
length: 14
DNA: TGTGCCAGCAGGGTAGCCGACAGGGACTACGAGCAGTACTTC
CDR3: CASRVADRDYEQYF

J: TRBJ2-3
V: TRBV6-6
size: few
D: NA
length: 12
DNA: TGTGCCAGCCAGGGATACACAGATACGCAGTATTTT
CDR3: CASQGYTDTQYF

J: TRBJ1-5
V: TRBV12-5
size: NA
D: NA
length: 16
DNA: TGTGCTAGTGGTTTGGTCCTCGGCAGACTCAATCAGCCCCAGCATTTT
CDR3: CASGLVLGRLNQPQHF